This TCR beta chain was recovered during a study of T cell responses to AZD1222 COVID-19 vaccine. Findings and limits, study-wide: Among those given AZD1222, only five or six were seropositive at baseline. Across the whole spike, CD4 TCRs peaked at regions 160-218 and 743-854.

The CDR3 runs 15 residues. V was pared by 1 base and J by 7 bases, with 9 bases of the junction left unmatched. From germline, CDR1 is LGHNA and CDR2 YNFKEQ. As to this clone: The antigen remains unidentified.

Only in-frame clones appear in the TCRdb table, and some are missing; sequencing was by immunoSEQ multiplex PCR. The data show 100,000 to 120,000 clones, about 90% seen once. This chain links TRBV4-2 with TRBJ1-2, with TRBD1 identical over 7 bases. This specimen consisted of peripheral blood, obtained 28 days after the second AZD1222 dose. The sequence came from an adult who received the AZD1222 COVID-19 vaccine. CDR3 amino acids: CASSQGEGQRGGYTF. CDR3 coding DNA: TGTGCCAGCAGCCAAGGTGAGGGACAGAGAGGTGGCTACACCTTC.